The source of this T cell receptor beta chain is a study of somatic mutations in cytotoxic T cells in rheumatoid arthritis. Overall study: Patients had approximately 30 ml EDTA blood drawn right after diagnosis, before any treatment. Some V beta antibody-stained T-cell populations were flow-sorted at nearly 100% purity, including V beta1+ cells sequenced for TCRB.

Study results and caveats: Rising age went with increasing CD8+ clonality in rheumatoid arthritis patients; healthy controls showed no such increase.

Remarks on this clone: Its antigen is undetermined.

Looked up from germline, CDR1 is MDHEN and CDR2 is SYDVKM. With 5 bases clipped from V and 6 bases from J, the junction kept 19 bases outside the gene matches. This CDR3 has 18 residues. The protocol was immunoSEQ multiplex PCR, while the TCRdb copy is restricted to in-frame clones and leaves out a portion. The data show some 17,000 clones, just under 85% seen once. This receptor was identified in an adult with rheumatoid arthritis. The V and J genes are TRBV28 and TRBJ2-1; 7 positions match TRBD1. Sequencing used CD8+ T cells sorted from blood. CDR3 nucleotide sequence: TGTGCCAGCAGTGCCTTGGACCGGGACAGCGACCGGGTCAATGAGCAGTTCTTC. This translates into CASSALDRDSDRVNEQFF.